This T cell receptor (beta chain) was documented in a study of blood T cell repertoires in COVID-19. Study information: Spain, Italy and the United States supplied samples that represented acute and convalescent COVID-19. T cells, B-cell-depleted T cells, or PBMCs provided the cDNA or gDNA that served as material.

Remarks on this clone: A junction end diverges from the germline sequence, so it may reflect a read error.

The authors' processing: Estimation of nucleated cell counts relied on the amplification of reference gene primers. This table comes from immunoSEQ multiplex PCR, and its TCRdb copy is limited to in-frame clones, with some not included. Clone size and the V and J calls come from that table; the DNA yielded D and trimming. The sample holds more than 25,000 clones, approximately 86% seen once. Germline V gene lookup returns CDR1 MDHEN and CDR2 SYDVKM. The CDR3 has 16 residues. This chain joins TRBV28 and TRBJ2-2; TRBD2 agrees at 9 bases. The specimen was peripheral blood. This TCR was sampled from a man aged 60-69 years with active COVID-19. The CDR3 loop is CARSFGRGGRAGELFF. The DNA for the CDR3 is TGTGCCCGCAGTTTCGGGCGGGGGGGCCGAGCCGGGGAGCTGTTTTTT.